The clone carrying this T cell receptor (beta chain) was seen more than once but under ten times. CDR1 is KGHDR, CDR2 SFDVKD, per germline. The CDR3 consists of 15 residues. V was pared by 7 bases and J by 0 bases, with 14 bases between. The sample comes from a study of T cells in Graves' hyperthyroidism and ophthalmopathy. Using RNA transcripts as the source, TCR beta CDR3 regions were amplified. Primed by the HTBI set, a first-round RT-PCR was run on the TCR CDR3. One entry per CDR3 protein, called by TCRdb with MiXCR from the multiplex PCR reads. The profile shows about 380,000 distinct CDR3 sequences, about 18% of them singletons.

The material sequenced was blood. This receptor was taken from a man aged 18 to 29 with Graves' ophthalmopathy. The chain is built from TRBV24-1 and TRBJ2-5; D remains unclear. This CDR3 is CATSVPGLYQETQYF. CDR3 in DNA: TGTGCCACCAGCGTACCGGGTCTCTACCAAGAGACCCAGTACTTC.